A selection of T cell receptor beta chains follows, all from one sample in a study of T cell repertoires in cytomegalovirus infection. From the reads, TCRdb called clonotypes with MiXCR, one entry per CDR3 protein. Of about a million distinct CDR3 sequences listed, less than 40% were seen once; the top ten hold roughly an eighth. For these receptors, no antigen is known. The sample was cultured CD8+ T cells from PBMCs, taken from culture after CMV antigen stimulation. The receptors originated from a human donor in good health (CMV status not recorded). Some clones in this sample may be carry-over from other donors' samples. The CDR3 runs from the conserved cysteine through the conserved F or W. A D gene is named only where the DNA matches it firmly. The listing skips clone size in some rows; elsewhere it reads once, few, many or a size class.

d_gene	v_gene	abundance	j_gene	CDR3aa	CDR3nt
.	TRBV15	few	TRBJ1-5	CATSSIGPNNQPQHF	TGTGCCACCAGTAGTATAGGACCGAACAATCAGCCCCAGCATTTT
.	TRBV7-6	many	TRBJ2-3	CAWGTGDTQYF	TGTGCCTGGGGAACGGGAGATACGCAGTATTTT
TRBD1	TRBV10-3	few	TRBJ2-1	CAISEQGGYYNEQFF	TGTGCCATCAGTGAACAGGGGGGCTATTACAATGAGCAGTTCTTC
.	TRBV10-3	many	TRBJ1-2	CAISESQLYGYTF	TGTGCCATCAGTGAGTCACAGCTCTATGGCTACACCTTC
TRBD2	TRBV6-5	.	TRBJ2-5	CASSLGLAGKQETQYF	TGTGCCAGCAGCCTCGGACTAGCGGGAAAGCAAGAGACCCAGTACTTC
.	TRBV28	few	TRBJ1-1	CASSFNRAGVVLTDTEAFF	TGTGCCAGCAGTTTCAATCGGGCGGGGGTGGTCCTGACGGACACTGAAGCTTTCTTT
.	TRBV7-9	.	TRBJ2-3	CASSLVEGGPDTQYF	TGTGCCAGCAGCTTAGTCGAAGGGGGGCCAGATACGCAGTATTTT
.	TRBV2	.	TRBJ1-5	CASSPGGIGNQPQHF	TGTGCCAGCAGTCCCGGAGGTATTGGCAATCAGCCCCAGCATTTT
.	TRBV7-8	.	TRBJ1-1	CASSSADAYTEAFF	TGTGCCAGCAGCTCGGCCGACGCGTACACTGAAGCTTTCTTT
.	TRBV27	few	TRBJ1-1	CASSLRRVNTEAFF	TGTGCCAGCAGCCTCCGTCGGGTGAACACTGAAGCTTTCTTT
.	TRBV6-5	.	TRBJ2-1	CASSYSSVHNEQFF	TGTGCCAGCAGTTACTCGAGCGTCCACAATGAGCAGTTCTTC
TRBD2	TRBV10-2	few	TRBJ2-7	CASSDSGTISGPYEQYF	TGCGCCAGCAGTGATTCCGGGACTATCTCGGGGCCCTACGAGCAGTACTTC
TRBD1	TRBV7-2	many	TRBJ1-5	CASSLEVVQGSNQPQHF	TGTGCCAGCAGCTTAGAAGTTGTACAGGGGAGCAATCAGCCCCAGCATTTT
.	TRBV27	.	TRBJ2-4	CASTGGGGVAKNIQYF	TGTGCCAGCACCGGGGGAGGGGGCGTAGCCAAAAACATTCAGTACTTC
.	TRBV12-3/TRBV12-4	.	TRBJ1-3	CASRRISGNTIYF	TGTGCCAGCAGAAGAATCTCTGGAAACACCATATATTTT
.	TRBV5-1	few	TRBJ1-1	CASSLTGRAEAFF	TGCGCCAGCAGCTTGACAGGGCGGGCTGAAGCTTTCTTT
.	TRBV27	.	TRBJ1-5	CASSLPGKDSNQPQHF	TGTGCCAGCAGTTTACCGGGGAAGGATAGCAATCAGCCCCAGCATTTT
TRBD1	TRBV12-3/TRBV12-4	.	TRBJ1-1	CASSPGQGGGTEAFF	TGTGCCAGCAGTCCCGGACAGGGAGGGGGCACTGAAGCTTTCTTT
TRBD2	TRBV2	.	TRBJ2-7	CASSASLAGGPDEQYF	TGTGCCAGCAGTGCGTCCCTAGCGGGGGGGCCGGACGAGCAGTACTTC
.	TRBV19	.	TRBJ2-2	CASNGGELFF	TGTGCCAGTAATGGCGGGGAGCTGTTTTTT
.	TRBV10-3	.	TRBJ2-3	CAISGLERDRVTDTQYF	TGTGCCATCAGTGGTTTAGAAAGGGATAGAGTGACAGATACGCAGTATTTT
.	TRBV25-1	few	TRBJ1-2	CASSEWGSQGYGYTF	TGTGCCAGCAGTGAGTGGGGTAGTCAGGGGTATGGCTACACCTTC
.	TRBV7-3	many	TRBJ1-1	CASSLDAGLNTEAFF	TGTGCCAGCAGCTTAGACGCTGGTCTGAACACTGAAGCTTTCTTT
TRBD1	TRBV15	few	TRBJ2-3	CATSGGGQGTDTQYF	TGTGCCACCAGCGGCGGGGGACAGGGAACGGATACGCAGTATTTT
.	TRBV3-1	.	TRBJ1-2	CASSQDIRGYGYTF	TGTGCCAGCAGCCAAGACATCCGGGGCTATGGCTACACCTTC
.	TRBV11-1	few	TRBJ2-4	CASSPHSGETQENIQYF	TGTGCCAGCAGCCCTCACTCAGGGGAGACCCAAGAAAACATTCAGTACTTC
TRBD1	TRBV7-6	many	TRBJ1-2	CASSLGTGINYGYTF	TGTGCCAGCAGCCTTGGGACAGGGATAAACTATGGCTACACCTTC
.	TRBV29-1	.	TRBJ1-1	CSVEDGKNTEAFF	TGCAGCGTTGAAGACGGAAAGAACACTGAAGCTTTCTTT
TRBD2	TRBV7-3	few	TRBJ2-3	CASSLMGGGFTDTQYF	TGTGCCAGCAGCTTAATGGGGGGGGGATTTACAGATACGCAGTATTTT
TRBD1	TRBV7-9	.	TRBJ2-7	CASRPGQGGSYEQYF	TGTGCCAGCAGGCCGGGACAGGGTGGCTCCTACGAGCAGTACTTC
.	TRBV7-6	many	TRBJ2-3	CASSLGWGSTDTQYF	TGTGCCAGCAGCTTAGGGTGGGGGAGCACAGATACGCAGTATTTT
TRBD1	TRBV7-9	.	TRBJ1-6	CASSPRQGAFEDSPLHF	TGTGCCAGCAGCCCCAGACAGGGGGCCTTTGAAGATTCACCCCTCCACTTT
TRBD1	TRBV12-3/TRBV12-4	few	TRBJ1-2	CASLGQDYGYTF	TGTGCCAGCTTAGGACAGGACTATGGCTACACCTTC